The 19 T cell receptor beta chains below all came from one sample that was sequenced in a study of shared clonotypes between healthy human individuals. The table came from immunoSEQ multiplex PCR; TCRdb's copy has only in-frame clones and leaves some out. The sample includes hundreds of thousands of clones, approximately 96% of them seen just once. CD45RO-negative, CCR7-positively selected cells formed the naive CD8 fraction, excluding terminally differentiated effector memory CD45RA+ cells. Material for sequencing was naive CD8+ T cells sorted from blood. Receptors originate from a woman aged 25 to 39 in good health.

The chain carries TRBV7-8 and TRBJ1-5, with D perhaps TRBD1 (5 bases). The ends were cut back, 5 bases at V and 5 bases at J, with 22 bases in the middle. CDR1 SGHVS and CDR2 FQNEAQ come from the germline V gene. This CDR3 region has 17 residues. CDR3 amino acids: CASSPRLVGQKDQPQHF. CDR3 coding DNA: TGTGCCAGCAGCCCCAGACTTGTGGGGCAGAAGGATCAGCCCCAGCATTTT.

This chain connects TRBV2 to TRBJ2-1; D is uncertain. The CDR3 sequence is 15 residues long. With 3 bases removed from V and 1 base from J, the gap between germline ends came to 10 bases. Germline V gives CDR1 SNHLY, CDR2 FYNNEI. The CDR3 here is CASSDLAESYNEQFF. In nucleotides, the CDR3 is TGTGCCAGCAGTGACCTTGCGGAGTCCTACAATGAGCAGTTCTTC.

This chain connects TRBV2 to TRBJ2-7, with no clear D. CDR1 is SNHLY and CDR2 is FYNNEI in the germline V gene. This CDR3 contains 11 residues. V was clipped by 8 bases and J by 2 bases, with 7 bases between them. The chain's CDR3 is CASGSAYEQYF. The CDR3 DNA follows: TGTGCCAGCGGGTCCGCCTACGAGCAGTACTTC.

J is TRBJ2-7 and V is TRBV6-5; tentatively, D is TRBD2 (6 bases). V shed 2 bases and J shed 6 bases, with 11 bases lying between them. CDR1 is MNHEY, CDR2 SVGAGI, per germline. The CDR3 is made up of 13 amino acids. The CDR3 nucleotides read TGTGCCAGCAGTTACGCGGAGGGAAGCGAGCAGTACTTC. Translating it yields CASSYAEGSEQYF.

V is TRBV6-5 and J is TRBJ1-1; D call uncertain. The V gene lost 0 bases and the J gene lost 7 bases, with 9 bases spanning the gap. The CDR3 runs to 13 residues. The germline V gene has CDR1 MNHEY and CDR2 SVGAGI. CDR3 sequence (DNA): TGTGCCAGCAGTTACTCGTCAGTCGGTGAAGCTTTCTTT. This sequence encodes CASSYSSVGEAFF.

The J gene is TRBJ1-5, the V gene TRBV4-2; D perhaps matches TRBD1 (5 bases). The V end was cut by 0 bases, the J end by 1 base, with 16 bases between. The CDR3 covers 18 residues. Germline CDR1 reads LGHNA; CDR2 reads YNFKEQ. The CDR3 nucleotides read TGTGCCAGCAGCCAAGAAATAGGTCAGGGTCCAAGCAATCAGCCCCAGCATTTT. Residues: CASSQEIGQGPSNQPQHF.

V gene TRBV11-2 combines with J gene TRBJ1-3; the D is unclear. This CDR3 contains 15 residues. Trimming removed 8 bases at V and 0 bases at J, with 14 bases between. The germline CDR1 and CDR2 sequences are SGHAT and FQNNGV. In nucleotides, the CDR3 is TGTGCCAGCGCGTCCTGGAGCAGCTCTGGAAACACCATATATTTT. Residues: CASASWSSSGNTIYF.

V usage is TRBV29-1 and J usage is TRBJ2-5; perhaps TRBD1 as D (5 bases). The J call may be wrong; the DNA end is better matched by TRBJ2-7. Germline assignment: CDR1 SQVTM and CDR2 ANQGSEA. This CDR3 is 13 amino acids long. The CDR3 sequence: CSVDHEAGNEQYF. In nucleotides, the CDR3 is TGCAGCGTTGATCACGAGGCAGGGAACGAGCAGTACTTC.

The V and J genes are TRBV5-1 and TRBJ2-7; D uncertain. V shed 4 bases and J shed 0 bases, with 8 bases lying between them. Germline CDR1 SGHRS, CDR2 YFSETQ. The CDR3 spans 13 residues. CDR3 nucleotides: TGCGCCAGCAGCGAGCAGAACTCCTACGAGCAGTACTTC. Protein sequence: CASSEQNSYEQYF. The whole variable domain, filled in from reference TRBV5-1 and TRBJ2-7, reads KAGVTQTPRYLIKTRGQQVTLSCSPISGHRSVSWYQQTPGQGLQFLFEYFSETQRNKGNFPGRFSGRQFSNSRSEMNVSTLELGDSALYLCASSEQNSYEQYFGPGTRLTVT.

V gene TRBV27 combines with J gene TRBJ2-1, with a tentative D call TRBD2 (5 bases). Germline loops: CDR1 MNHEY, CDR2 SMNVEV (reference sequence). The CDR3 covers 15 residues. The V end lost 4 bases, the J end lost 0 bases, and 10 bases lay between the germline ends. CDR3 sequence: CASSWGEYSYNEQFF. The CDR3 DNA is TGTGCCAGCAGTTGGGGAGAGTACTCCTACAATGAGCAGTTCTTC.

The chain joins TRBV30 to TRBJ2-1, with 12 bases fitting TRBD2. The J segment lost 4 bases and the V segment lost 4 bases, leaving 5 bases of the junction unmatched. From germline, CDR1 is GTSNPN and CDR2 SVGIG (reference sequence). The CDR3 length is 15 residues. CDR3 loop: CAWNQGLAGYNEQFF. CDR3 sequence (DNA): TGTGCCTGGAACCAAGGACTAGCGGGGTACAATGAGCAGTTCTTC.

The chain carries TRBV6-1 and TRBJ2-7; D is uncertain. This CDR3 region has 10 residues. The germline gives CDR1 MNHNS, CDR2 SASEGT. V was trimmed by 1 base and J by 7 bases, leaving 2 bases between them. The chain's CDR3 is CASSEVEQYF. The CDR3 DNA is TGTGCCAGCAGTGAAGTGGAGCAGTACTTC.

The V and J genes are TRBV7-8 and TRBJ2-7, with a tentative D call TRBD2 (5 bases). The V gene lost 3 bases and the J gene lost 7 bases, with 10 bases spanning the gap. This CDR3 has 12 amino acids. Germline CDR1 reads SGHVS; CDR2 reads FQNEAQ. The CDR3 is CASSLRTGEQYF. CDR3 bases: TGTGCCAGCAGCTTGAGGACGGGGGAGCAGTACTTC. The complete variable domain, with remaining parts taken from reference TRBV7-8 and TRBJ2-7, reads GAGVSQSPRYKVAKRGQDVALRCDPISGHVSLFWYQQALGQGPEFLTYFQNEAQLDKSGLPSDRFFAERPEGSVSTLKIQRTQQEDSAVYLCASSLRTGEQYFGPGTRLTVT.

The chain uses TRBV19 and TRBJ2-1; a possible D gene is TRBD2 (6 bases). This CDR3 region has 19 residues. Germline V lookup: CDR1 LNHDA, CDR2 SQIVND (reference sequence). Between the trimmed V and J ends, which lost 3 bases and 0 bases, there was a span of 21 bases. CDR3: CASSMMLGGTYNSYNEQFF. DNA of the CDR3: TGTGCCAGTAGTATGATGTTGGGCGGGACCTACAACTCCTACAATGAGCAGTTCTTC. Filled out from reference TRBV19 and TRBJ2-1, the complete variable domain reads DGGITQSPKYLFRKEGQNVTLSCEQNLNHDAMYWYRQDPGQGLRLIYYSQIVNDFQKGDIAEGYSVSREKKESFPLTVTSAQKNPTAFYLCASSMMLGGTYNSYNEQFFGPGTRLTVL.

CDR3 sequence: CASSGQTYEQYF. CDR3 sequence (DNA): TGTGCCAGCAGTGGACAGACCTACGAGCAGTACTTC. This chain connects TRBV6-5 to TRBJ2-5; tentative D call: TRBD1 (6 bases). The J call is uncertain, as TRBJ2-7 better fits the DNA end. The germline CDR1 and CDR2 sequences are MNHEY and SVGAGI. The length of the CDR3 is 12 residues.

This clone occurred a few times. The chain has TRBV5-1 and TRBJ2-7; D ambiguous. This CDR3 comprises 12 residues. V lost 2 bases and J 6 bases, leaving 9 bases between the germline ends. CDR1 is SGHRS and CDR2 is YFSETQ in the germline V gene. CDR3 in amino acids: CASSFDPREQYF. In DNA, the CDR3 is TGCGCCAGCAGCTTTGATCCTCGCGAGCAGTACTTC.

This chain links TRBV19 with TRBJ1-2; no definite D call. This CDR3 region has 13 residues. V lost 1 base, J lost 4 bases, and 7 bases lay in between. From germline, CDR1 is LNHDA and CDR2 SQIVND (reference sequence). The CDR3 sequence: CASSIGQLYGYTF. The CDR3 region has the DNA TGTGCCAGTAGTATAGGTCAGCTCTATGGCTACACCTTC.

This sequence joins TRBV28 and TRBJ2-4; 9 nucleotides match TRBD2. CDR3 size: 14 residues. Germline CDR1 MDHEN, CDR2 SYDVKM. The V segment lost 4 bases and the J segment 8 bases; nucleotides outside the gene matches: 6. CDR3 nucleotides: TGTGCCAGCAGTTCAGCGGGAGGATCGCACATTCAGTACTTC. Amino acid sequence: CASSSAGGSHIQYF.

This chain connects TRBV7-9 to TRBJ2-1; no clear D. The CDR3 spans 14 residues. CDR1 is SEHNR, CDR2 FQNEAQ, per germline (reference sequence). The V and J ends lost 1 base and 4 bases respectively, with 8 bases between them. CDR3 residues: CASSLEDLYNEQFF. The DNA of the CDR3 is TGTGCCAGCAGCTTAGAGGACCTATACAATGAGCAGTTCTTC.